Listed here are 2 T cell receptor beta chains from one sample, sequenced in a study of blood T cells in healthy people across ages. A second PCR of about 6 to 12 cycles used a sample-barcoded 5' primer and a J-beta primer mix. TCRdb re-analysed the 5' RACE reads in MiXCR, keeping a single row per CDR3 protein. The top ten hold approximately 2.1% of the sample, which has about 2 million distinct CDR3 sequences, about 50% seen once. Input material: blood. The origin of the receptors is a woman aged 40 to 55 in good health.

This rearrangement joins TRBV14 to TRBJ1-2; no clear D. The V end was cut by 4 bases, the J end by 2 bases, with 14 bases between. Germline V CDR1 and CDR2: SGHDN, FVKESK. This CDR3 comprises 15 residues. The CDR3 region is CASSPLGRINYGYTF. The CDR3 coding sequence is TGTGCCAGCAGCCCCCTAGGACGGATAAACTATGGCTACACCTTC. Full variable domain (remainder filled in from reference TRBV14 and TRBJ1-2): EAGVTQFPSHSVIEKGQTVTLRCDPISGHDNLYWYRRVMGKEIKFLLHFVKESKQDESGMPNNRFLAERTGGTYSTLKVQPAELEDSGVYFCASSPLGRINYGYTFGSGTRLTVV.

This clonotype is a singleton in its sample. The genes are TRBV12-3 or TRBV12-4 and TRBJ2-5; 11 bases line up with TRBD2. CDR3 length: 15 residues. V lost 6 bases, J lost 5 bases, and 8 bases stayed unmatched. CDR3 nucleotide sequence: TGTGCCAGCAGACAACTAGCGGGGGACCGGGAGACCCAGTACTTC. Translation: CASRQLAGDRETQYF.